The sequence of this T cell receptor beta chain was determined in a study of Graves' ophthalmopathy and Graves' hyperthyroidism. CDR3 regions of TCR beta were amplified from RNA transcripts. An initial RT-PCR round employing HTBI primers preceded a second-round multiplex PCR. In TCRdb, the multiplex PCR reads were re-called with MiXCR into one record per CDR3 protein. The data hold more than 1,000,000 distinct CDR3 sequences, with about 38% observed a single time. Sequencing was performed on peripheral blood or thyroid tissue (not recorded which). This sequence was found in an adult man with Graves' hyperthyroidism.

The CDR3 spells CASSLAVGLAGFGELFF. Here the CDR3 DNA reads TGTGCCAGCAGCTTAGCTGTGGGACTAGCGGGTTTCGGGGAGCTGTTTTTT. V gene TRBV7-2 combines with J gene TRBJ2-2; TRBD2 aligns across 12 bases. CDR3 length: 17 residues. The junction had 6 bases not matched to a gene; V was cut back by 0 bases and J by 7 bases. Germline assignment: CDR1 SGHTA and CDR2 FQGNSA.